Listed below are T cell receptor beta chains from one sample, sequenced in a study of T-cell reconstitution after alpha-beta-depleted transplantation in children. TCRdb re-analysed the PCR reads in MiXCR, keeping a single row per CDR3 protein. This sample yields around 580,000 distinct CDR3 sequences, of which 25% to 30% are seen a single time; around a third belongs to the top ten. The sequenced sample was PBMCs, obtained before TCRalphabeta/CD19-depleted stem cell transplant. The receptors here all came from a boy less than two years old with Wiskott-Aldrich syndrome, due to receive a stem cell transplant. Each CDR3 is given with its conserved first and last residue. Fields, in order: D gene, J gene, clone size, V gene, CDR3 protein, CDR3 DNA. A D gene is named only where the DNA matches it firmly. Clone size is shown for a subset of rows, as once, few, many or a class of expanded clone.

>.|TRBJ2-1|few|TRBV20-1
CSARDPANSYNEQFF
TGCAGTGCTAGAGATCCAGCGAACTCCTACAATGAGCAGTTCTTC
>TRBD1|TRBJ1-1|.|TRBV28
CASSPLRGSVYEAFF
TGTGCCAGCAGTCCCCTCAGGGGGTCCGTCTATGAAGCTTTCTTT
>TRBD1|TRBJ2-5|few|TRBV5-1
CASSLVGVRGETQYF
TGCGCCAGCAGCTTGGTCGGAGTCAGGGGGGAGACCCAGTACTTC
>.|TRBJ1-5|.|TRBV28
CASSLGQTNQPQHF
TGTGCCAGCAGTTTAGGGCAGACCAATCAGCCCCAGCATTTT
>TRBD1|TRBJ2-1|.|TRBV20-1
CSARLPDRGNEQFF
TGCAGTGCTAGACTCCCGGACAGGGGAAATGAGCAGTTCTTC
>.|TRBJ1-1|many|TRBV12-3/TRBV12-4
CASSLRGDTEAFF
TGTGCCAGCAGTTTAAGGGGGGACACTGAAGCTTTCTTT
>.|TRBJ1-6|.|TRBV2
CAGGLSYNSPLHF
TGTGCCGGGGGACTGTCCTATAATTCACCCCTCCACTTT
>.|TRBJ2-5|.|TRBV20-1
CSARGGQLGETQYF
TGCAGTGCTAGAGGGGGGCAGCTTGGGGAGACCCAGTACTTC
>.|TRBJ2-2|.|TRBV5-1
CASSLSQTTGELFF
TGCGCCAGCAGCTTGAGTCAGACCACCGGGGAGCTGTTTTTT
>.|TRBJ1-1|.|TRBV5-1
CASSLGRGDGAFF
TGCGCCAGCAGCTTGGGCAGGGGAGATGGAGCTTTCTTT
>.|TRBJ2-7|.|TRBV11-2
CASSLDLRVYEQYF
TGTGCCAGCAGCTTAGATCTAAGGGTCTACGAGCAGTACTTC
>.|TRBJ2-7|few|TRBV20-1
CSATTASRSYEQYF
TGCAGTGCTACTACAGCGTCTCGGTCCTACGAGCAGTACTTC
>.|TRBJ1-1|.|TRBV5-1
CASSLTAKANTEAFF
TGCGCCAGCAGCTTGACGGCAAAGGCGAACACTGAAGCTTTCTTT
>.|TRBJ2-7|once|TRBV27
CASSPTTGSYEQYF
TGTGCCAGCAGTCCTACCACAGGTTCCTACGAGCAGTACTTC
>.|TRBJ2-7|.|TRBV3-1
CASSPPGRDIAYEQYF
TGTGCCAGCAGCCCCCCGGGGAGGGACATAGCCTACGAGCAGTACTTC
>.|TRBJ1-3|.|TRBV5-1
CASSFSEGGNTIYF
TGCGCCAGCAGCTTCTCAGAAGGTGGAAACACCATATATTTT
>.|TRBJ1-2|.|TRBV20-1
CSASKKGFYGYTF
TGCAGTGCTAGTAAGAAGGGCTTCTATGGCTACACCTTC
>TRBD2|TRBJ2-1|.|TRBV25-1
CASSAVTSGRNEQFF
TGTGCCAGCAGCGCAGTGACTAGCGGGAGGAATGAGCAGTTCTTC
>TRBD1|TRBJ2-5|many|TRBV7-9
CASSFGQGQETQYF
TGTGCCAGCAGCTTTGGACAGGGCCAAGAGACCCAGTACTTC
>TRBD2|TRBJ2-3|few|TRBV12-3/TRBV12-4
CASSLFGGLAGAAQSRDTQYF
TGTGCCAGCAGTTTGTTCGGAGGGCTAGCGGGAGCGGCTCAGAGTCGAGATACGCAGTATTTT
>.|TRBJ2-5|few|TRBV20-1
CSAREQGGETQYF
TGCAGTGCTAGAGAACAGGGCGGGGAGACCCAGTACTTC
>.|TRBJ2-5|few|TRBV10-3
CAIKSTEETQYF
TGTGCCATCAAATCTACCGAAGAGACCCAGTACTTC
>.|TRBJ1-5|.|TRBV4-2
CASSQGGGQLSNQPQHF
TGTGCCAGCAGCCAAGGGGGCGGACAGCTTAGCAATCAGCCCCAGCATTTT
>.|TRBJ1-4|few|TRBV5-5
CASKADEKLFF
TGTGCCAGCAAAGCAGATGAAAAACTGTTTTTT
>TRBD1|TRBJ1-2|.|TRBV4-2
CASSQDRQGSYGYTF
TGTGCCAGCAGCCAAGACCGACAGGGGAGCTATGGCTACACCTTC
>TRBD1|TRBJ2-5|.|TRBV20-1
CSAVRQGRETHYF
TGCAGTGCCGTCCGACAGGGAAGAGAGACCCATTACTTC
>.|TRBJ2-3|few|TRBV24-1
CATRLGDTQYF
TGTGCCACACGACTAGGGGATACGCAGTATTTT
>TRBD2|TRBJ2-1|few|TRBV18
CASSPLSSGRANEQFF
TGTGCCAGCTCACCTCTAAGTAGCGGGAGGGCCAATGAGCAGTTCTTC
>TRBD1|TRBJ1-2|.|TRBV5-1
CASSYGQGINYGYTF
TGCGCCAGCAGCTACGGACAGGGAATCAACTATGGCTACACCTTC
>.|TRBJ2-1|.|TRBV10-3
CAISESPGHYNEQFF
TGTGCCATCAGTGAGTCCCCGGGGCACTACAATGAGCAGTTCTTC
>.|TRBJ2-7|few|TRBV10-3
CAISEPLGYEQYF
TGTGCCATCAGTGAGCCGTTGGGATACGAGCAGTACTTC
>TRBD1|TRBJ1-5|few|TRBV27
CASSSQYRGRDQPQHF
TGTGCCAGCAGTTCCCAATACAGGGGGCGAGATCAGCCCCAGCATTTT
>.|TRBJ2-5|.|TRBV7-2
CASSTRGAALGGTQYF
TGTGCCAGCAGCACCAGAGGAGCGGCCCTCGGGGGGACCCAGTACTTC
>TRBD2|TRBJ2-5|.|TRBV5-1
CASSIAGGETQYF
TGCGCCAGCAGCATAGCGGGAGGAGAGACCCAGTACTTC
>TRBD1|TRBJ2-3|few|TRBV7-3
CASSPGTAITDTQYF
TGTGCCAGCAGTCCCGGGACAGCCATCACAGATACGCAGTATTTT
>.|TRBJ2-1|.|TRBV6-5
CASSRLEYSSYNEQFF
TGTGCCAGCAGTCGACTCGAATATAGCTCCTACAATGAGCAGTTCTTC